Here is one T cell receptor (beta chain) with its context. Its antigen is unidentified. This sample stems from a study of beta chain features in type 1 diabetes. Overall study: Patients looked much like healthy donors when it came to age, gender and cell yields.

Every donor had blood drawn once into heparin, around 120 mL on average. Findings and limits, study-wide: Among type 1 diabetes patients, VDJ junctions had fewer insertions and more deletions. People with Type 1 diabetes carried modestly yet significantly shorter TCRB CDR3s in all four CD4+ subsets. PCR might preferentially amplify shorter templates, equally in patients and controls.

TCRB transcripts that were expressed got sequenced, as all of the isolated RNA had been reverse transcribed. Clones were sequenced by immunoSEQ multiplex PCR, and TCRdb holds only the in-frame ones, with some missing. The profile shows hundreds of thousands of clones, 13% of them singletons. The receptor comes from a man between 18 and 29 years old with type 1 diabetes. The specimen sequenced was naive CD4+ T cells from blood.

The CDR3 spells CASSTGGHRSSYEQYF. CDR3 nucleotide sequence: TGTGCCAGCAGCACGGGGGGACATCGGAGCTCCTACGAGCAGTACTTC. This chain uses TRBV5-4 with TRBJ2-7, with D tentatively TRBD2 (7 bases). CDR3 size: 16 residues. Germline assignment: CDR1 SGHNT and CDR2 YYREEE (reference sequence). V lost 4 bases and J 0 bases, leaving 17 bases between the germline ends.